This entry is about one T cell receptor (beta chain). This record comes from a study of blood T cell repertoires in COVID-19. As for the study in general: The analysed material was cDNA or gDNA that came from T cells, B-cell-depleted T cells, or PBMCs.

Libraries were prepared by immunoSEQ multiplex PCR; TCRdb keeps only in-frame clonotypes and omits some of them. The table lists roughly 250,000 clones, approximately 87% of them singletons. The length of the CDR3 is 13 residues. V was clipped by 6 bases and J by 6 bases, with 12 bases between them. Per germline, CDR1 LNHDA and CDR2 SQIVND (reference sequence). The TCR originated in a woman in her 30s with COVID-19, enrolled during active disease. Specimen: peripheral blood. The chain has TRBV19 and TRBJ2-1, with D perhaps TRBD2 (6 bases). CDR3 loop: CASRTSFINEQFF. CDR3 bases: TGTGCCAGTAGGACTAGTTTTATCAATGAGCAGTTCTTC.